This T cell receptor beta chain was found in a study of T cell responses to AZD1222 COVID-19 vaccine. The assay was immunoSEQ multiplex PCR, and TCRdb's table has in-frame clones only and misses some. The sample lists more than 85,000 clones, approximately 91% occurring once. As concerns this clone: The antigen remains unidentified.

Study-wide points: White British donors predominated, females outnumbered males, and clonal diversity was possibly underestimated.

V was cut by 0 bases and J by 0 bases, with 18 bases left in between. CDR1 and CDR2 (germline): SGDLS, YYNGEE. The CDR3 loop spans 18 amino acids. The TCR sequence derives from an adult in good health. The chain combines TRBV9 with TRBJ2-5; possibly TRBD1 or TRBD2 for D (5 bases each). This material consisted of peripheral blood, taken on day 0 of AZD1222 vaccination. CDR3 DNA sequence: TGTGCCAGCAGCGTAGGAGGTCAGGGTGGGGACCACCAAGAGACCCAGTACTTC. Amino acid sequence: CASSVGGQGGDHQETQYF.